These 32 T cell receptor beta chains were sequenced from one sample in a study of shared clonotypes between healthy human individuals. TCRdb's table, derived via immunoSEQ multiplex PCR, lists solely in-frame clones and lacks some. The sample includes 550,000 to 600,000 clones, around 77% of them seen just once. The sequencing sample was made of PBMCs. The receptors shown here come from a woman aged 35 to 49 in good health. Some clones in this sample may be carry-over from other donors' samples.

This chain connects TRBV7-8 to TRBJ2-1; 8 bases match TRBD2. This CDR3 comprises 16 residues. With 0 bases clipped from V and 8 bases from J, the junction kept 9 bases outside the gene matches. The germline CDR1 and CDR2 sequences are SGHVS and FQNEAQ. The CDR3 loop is CASSLAEPGLGYEQFF. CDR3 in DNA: TGTGCCAGCAGCTTAGCGGAACCGGGACTAGGCTATGAGCAGTTCTTC.

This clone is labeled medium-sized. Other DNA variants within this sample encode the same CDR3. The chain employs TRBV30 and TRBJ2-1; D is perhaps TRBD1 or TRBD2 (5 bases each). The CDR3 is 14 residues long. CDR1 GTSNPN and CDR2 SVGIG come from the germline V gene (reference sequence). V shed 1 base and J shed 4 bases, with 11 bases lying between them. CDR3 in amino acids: CAWSGGIPYNEQFF. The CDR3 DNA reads TGTGCCTGGAGTGGGGGGATCCCTTACAATGAGCAGTTCTTC. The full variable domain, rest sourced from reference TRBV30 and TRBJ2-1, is SQTIHQWPATLVQPVGSPLSLECTVEGTSNPNLYWYRQAAGRGLQLLFYSVGIGQISSEVPQNLSASRPQDRQFILSSKKLLLSDSGFYLCAWSGGIPYNEQFFGPGTRLTVL.

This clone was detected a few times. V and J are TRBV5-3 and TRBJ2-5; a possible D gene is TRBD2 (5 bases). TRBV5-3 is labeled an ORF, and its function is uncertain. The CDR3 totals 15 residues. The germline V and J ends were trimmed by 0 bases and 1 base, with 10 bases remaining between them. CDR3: CARSLASWTQETQYF. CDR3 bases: TGTGCCAGAAGCTTGGCTAGCTGGACCCAAGAGACCCAGTACTTC.

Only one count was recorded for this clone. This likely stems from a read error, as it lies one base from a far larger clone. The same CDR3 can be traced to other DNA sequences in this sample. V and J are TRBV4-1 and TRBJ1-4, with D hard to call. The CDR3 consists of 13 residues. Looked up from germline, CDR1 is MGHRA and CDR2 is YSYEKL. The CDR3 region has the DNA TGCGCCAGCAGCCAATGGCGTAATGAAAAACTGTTTTTC. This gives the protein CASSQWRNEKLFF.

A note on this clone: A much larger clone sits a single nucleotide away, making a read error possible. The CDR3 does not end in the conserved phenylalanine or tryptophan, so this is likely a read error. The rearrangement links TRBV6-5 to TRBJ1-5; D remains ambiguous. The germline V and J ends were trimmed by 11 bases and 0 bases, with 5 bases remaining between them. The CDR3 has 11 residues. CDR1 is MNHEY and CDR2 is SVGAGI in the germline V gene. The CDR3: CASGSNQPQHL. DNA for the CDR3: TGTGCCTCGGGTAGCAATCAGCCCCAGCATCTT.

The CDR3 nucleotides read TGTGCCAGCGATCCCGGGAATCAGCCCCAGCATTTT. Translated: CASDPGNQPQHF. The chain has TRBV2 and TRBJ1-5; no clear D gene. The V and J ends lost 8 bases and 4 bases respectively, with 9 bases between them. The CDR3 extends over 12 amino acids. Germline assignment: CDR1 SNHLY and CDR2 FYNNEI.

CDR3 residues: CAWGRSGRRYEQFF. CDR3 DNA: TGTGCCTGGGGTCGTAGCGGGAGGAGGTATGAGCAGTTCTTC. This chain uses TRBV30 with TRBJ2-1; 10 positions match TRBD2. CDR1 GTSNPN and CDR2 SVGIG come from the germline V gene (reference sequence). J lost 8 bases, V lost 5 bases, and 9 bases had no gene match. The CDR3 is 14 residues long.

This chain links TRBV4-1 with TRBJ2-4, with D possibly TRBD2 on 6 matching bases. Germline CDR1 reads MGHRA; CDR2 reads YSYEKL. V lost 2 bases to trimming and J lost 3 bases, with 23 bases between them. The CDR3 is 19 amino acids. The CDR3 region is CASSQPPVGEEVRKNIQYF. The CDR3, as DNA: TGCGCCAGCAGCCAACCCCCAGTAGGGGAGGAGGTTCGCAAAAACATTCAGTACTTC.

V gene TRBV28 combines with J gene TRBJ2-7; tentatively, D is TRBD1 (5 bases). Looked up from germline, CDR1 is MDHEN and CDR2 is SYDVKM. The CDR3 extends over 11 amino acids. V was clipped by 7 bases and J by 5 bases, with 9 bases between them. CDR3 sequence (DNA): TGTGCCAGCAATACCAGGGACGAGCAGTACTTC. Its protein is CASNTRDEQYF.

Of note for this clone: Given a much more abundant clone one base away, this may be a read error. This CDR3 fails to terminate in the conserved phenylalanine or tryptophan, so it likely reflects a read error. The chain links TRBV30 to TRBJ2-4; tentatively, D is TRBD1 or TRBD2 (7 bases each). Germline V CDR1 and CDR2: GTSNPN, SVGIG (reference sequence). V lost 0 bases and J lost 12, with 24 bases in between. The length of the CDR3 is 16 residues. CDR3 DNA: TGTGCCTGGAGTGTGGGCTTAGGGACAGCGGGAAAAACTCAGTACTTA. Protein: CAWSVGLGTAGKTQYL.

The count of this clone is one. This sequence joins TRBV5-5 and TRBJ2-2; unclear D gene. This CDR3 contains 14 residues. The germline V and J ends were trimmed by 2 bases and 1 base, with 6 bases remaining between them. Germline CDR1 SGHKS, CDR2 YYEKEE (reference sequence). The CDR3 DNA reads TGTGCCAGCAGCTTTGACCTGAACACCGGGGAGCTGTTTTTT. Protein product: CASSFDLNTGELFF.

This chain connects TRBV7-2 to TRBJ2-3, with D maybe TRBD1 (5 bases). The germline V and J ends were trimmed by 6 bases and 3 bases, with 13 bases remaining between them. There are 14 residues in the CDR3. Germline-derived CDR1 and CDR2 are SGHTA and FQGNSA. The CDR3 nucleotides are TGTGCCAGCAGGGACACGGCCGGTACAGATACGCAGTATTTT. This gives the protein CASRDTAGTDTQYF. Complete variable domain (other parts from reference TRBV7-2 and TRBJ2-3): GAGVSQSPSNKVTEKGKDVELRCDPISGHTALYWYRQSLGQGLEFLIYFQGNSAPDKSGLPSDRFSAERTGGSVSTLTIQRTQQEDSAVYLCASRDTAGTDTQYFGPGTRLTVL.

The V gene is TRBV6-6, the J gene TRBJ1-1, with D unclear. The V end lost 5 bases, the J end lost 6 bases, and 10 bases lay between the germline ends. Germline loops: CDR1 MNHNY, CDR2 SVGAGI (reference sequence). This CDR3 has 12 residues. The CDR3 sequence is CASSLGWAEAFF. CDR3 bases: TGTGCCAGCAGTCTAGGGTGGGCTGAAGCTTTCTTT.

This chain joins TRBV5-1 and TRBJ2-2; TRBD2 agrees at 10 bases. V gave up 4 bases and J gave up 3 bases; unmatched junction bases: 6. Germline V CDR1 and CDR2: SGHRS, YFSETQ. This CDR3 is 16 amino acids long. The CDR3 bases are TGCGCCAGCAGCACCCTAGCGGGAGTTGACACCGGGGAGCTGTTTTTT. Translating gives CASSTLAGVDTGELFF.

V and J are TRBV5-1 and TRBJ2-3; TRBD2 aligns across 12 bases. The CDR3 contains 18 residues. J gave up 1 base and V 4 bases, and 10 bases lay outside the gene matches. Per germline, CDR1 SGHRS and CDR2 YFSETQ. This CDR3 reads CASSAGLAGPFGTDTQYF. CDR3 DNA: TGCGCCAGCAGCGCCGGACTAGCGGGGCCCTTCGGCACAGATACGCAGTATTTT.

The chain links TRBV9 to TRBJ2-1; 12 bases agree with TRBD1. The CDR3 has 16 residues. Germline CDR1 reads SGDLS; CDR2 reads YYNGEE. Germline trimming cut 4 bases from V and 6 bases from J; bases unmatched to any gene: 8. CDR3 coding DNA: TGTGCCAGCAGCTTCACCGGGACAGGGGGCCCCAATGAGCAGTTCTTC. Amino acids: CASSFTGTGGPNEQFF.

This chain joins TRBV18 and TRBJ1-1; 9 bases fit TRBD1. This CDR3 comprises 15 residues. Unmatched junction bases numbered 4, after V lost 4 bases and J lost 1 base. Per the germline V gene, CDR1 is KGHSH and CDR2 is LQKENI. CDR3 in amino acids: CASSQRTGENTEAFF. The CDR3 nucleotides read TGTGCCAGCTCACAACGGACAGGGGAGAACACTGAAGCTTTCTTT.

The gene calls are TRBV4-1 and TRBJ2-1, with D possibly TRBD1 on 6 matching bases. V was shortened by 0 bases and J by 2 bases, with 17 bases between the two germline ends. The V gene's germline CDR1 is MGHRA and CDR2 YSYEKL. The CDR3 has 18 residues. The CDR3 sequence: CASSQDYFGDITYNEQFF. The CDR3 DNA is TGCGCCAGCAGCCAAGATTATTTCGGGGACATTACCTACAATGAGCAGTTCTTC.

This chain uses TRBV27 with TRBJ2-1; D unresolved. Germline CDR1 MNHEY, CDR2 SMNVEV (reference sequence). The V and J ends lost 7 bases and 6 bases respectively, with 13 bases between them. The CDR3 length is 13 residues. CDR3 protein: CASTLVGANEQFF. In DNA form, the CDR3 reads TGTGCCAGCACCCTGGTTGGAGCCAATGAGCAGTTCTTC.

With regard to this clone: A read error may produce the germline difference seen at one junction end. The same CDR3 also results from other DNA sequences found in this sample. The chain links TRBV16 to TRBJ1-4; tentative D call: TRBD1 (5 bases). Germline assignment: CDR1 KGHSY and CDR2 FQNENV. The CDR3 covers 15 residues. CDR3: CASSDRGTENEKLFF. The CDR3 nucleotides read TGTGCCAGCAGCGACCGAGGGACTGAGAATGAGAAACTGTTTTTT.

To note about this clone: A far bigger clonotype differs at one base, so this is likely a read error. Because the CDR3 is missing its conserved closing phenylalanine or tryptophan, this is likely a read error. CDR3 coding DNA: TGTGCCAGCAGTAGAACCGGGACAGGGGGCGAGCAGTACTTA. This encodes CASSRTGTGGEQYL. The gene calls are TRBV2 and TRBJ2-7; 11 bases agree with TRBD1. Germline CDR1 and CDR2: SNHLY and FYNNEI. Germline trimming cut 5 bases from V and 6 bases from J; bases unmatched to any gene: 6. There are 14 residues in the CDR3.

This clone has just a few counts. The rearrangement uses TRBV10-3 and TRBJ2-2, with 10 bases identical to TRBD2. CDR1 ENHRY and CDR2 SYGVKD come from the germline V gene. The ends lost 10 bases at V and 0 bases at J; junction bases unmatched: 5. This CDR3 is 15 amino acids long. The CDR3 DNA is TGTGCCACCCGGGGGACTAGCGCGAACACCGGGGAGCTGTTTTTT. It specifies CATRGTSANTGELFF.

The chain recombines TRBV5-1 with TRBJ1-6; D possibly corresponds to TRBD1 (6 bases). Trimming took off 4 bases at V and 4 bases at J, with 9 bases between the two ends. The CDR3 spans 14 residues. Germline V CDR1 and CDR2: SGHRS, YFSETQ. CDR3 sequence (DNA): TGCGCCAGCAGCCAACAGGGTTATAATTCACCCCTCCACTTT. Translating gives CASSQQGYNSPLHF. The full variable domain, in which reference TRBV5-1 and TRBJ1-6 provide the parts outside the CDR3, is KAGVTQTPRYLIKTRGQQVTLSCSPISGHRSVSWYQQTPGQGLQFLFEYFSETQRNKGNFPGRFSGRQFSNSRSEMNVSTLELGDSALYLCASSQQGYNSPLHFGNGTRLTVT.

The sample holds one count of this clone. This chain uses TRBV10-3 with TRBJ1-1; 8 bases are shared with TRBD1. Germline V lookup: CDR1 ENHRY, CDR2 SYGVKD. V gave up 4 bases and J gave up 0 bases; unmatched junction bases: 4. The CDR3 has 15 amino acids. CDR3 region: CAISAVTGVNTEAFF. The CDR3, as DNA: TGTGCCATCAGTGCCGTGACAGGGGTGAACACTGAAGCTTTCTTT.

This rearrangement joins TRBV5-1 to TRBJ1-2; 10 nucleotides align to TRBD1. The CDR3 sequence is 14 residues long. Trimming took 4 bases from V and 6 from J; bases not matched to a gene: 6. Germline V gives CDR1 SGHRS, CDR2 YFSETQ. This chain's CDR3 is CASSNGQGVHGYTF. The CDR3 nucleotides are TGCGCCAGCAGCAACGGACAGGGGGTTCATGGCTACACCTTC.

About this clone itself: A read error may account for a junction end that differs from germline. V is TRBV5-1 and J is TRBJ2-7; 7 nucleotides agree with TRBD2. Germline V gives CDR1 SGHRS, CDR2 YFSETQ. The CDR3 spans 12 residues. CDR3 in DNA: TGTGCCAGCAGCCCCTACGGGAGGGAGCAGTACTTC. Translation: CASSPYGREQYF.

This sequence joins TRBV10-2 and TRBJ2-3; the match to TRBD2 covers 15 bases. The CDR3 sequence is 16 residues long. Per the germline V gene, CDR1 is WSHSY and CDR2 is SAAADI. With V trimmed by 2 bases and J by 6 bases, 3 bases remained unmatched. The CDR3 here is CASSERTSGGEDTQYF. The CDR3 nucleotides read TGCGCCAGCAGTGAGCGGACTAGCGGGGGGGAGGATACGCAGTATTTT.

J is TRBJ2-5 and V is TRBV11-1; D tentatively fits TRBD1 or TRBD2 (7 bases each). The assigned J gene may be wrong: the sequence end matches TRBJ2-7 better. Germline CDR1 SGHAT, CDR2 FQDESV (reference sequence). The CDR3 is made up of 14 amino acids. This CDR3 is CASSLDREGYEQYF. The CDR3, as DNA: TGTGCCAGCAGCCTCGACAGGGAGGGCTACGAGCAGTACTTC.

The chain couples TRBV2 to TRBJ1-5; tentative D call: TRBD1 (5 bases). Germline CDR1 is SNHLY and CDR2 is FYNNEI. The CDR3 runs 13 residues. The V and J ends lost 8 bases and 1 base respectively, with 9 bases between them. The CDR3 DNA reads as TGTGCCAGCTACCGGGACAGCAATCAGCCCCAGCATTTT. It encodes CASYRDSNQPQHF.

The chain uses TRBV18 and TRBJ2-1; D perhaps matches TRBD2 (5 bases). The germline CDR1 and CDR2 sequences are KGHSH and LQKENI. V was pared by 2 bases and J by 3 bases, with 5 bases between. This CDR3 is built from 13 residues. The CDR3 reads CASSPGSYNEQFF. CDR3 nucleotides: TGTGCCAGCTCACCAGGGAGCTACAATGAGCAGTTCTTC.

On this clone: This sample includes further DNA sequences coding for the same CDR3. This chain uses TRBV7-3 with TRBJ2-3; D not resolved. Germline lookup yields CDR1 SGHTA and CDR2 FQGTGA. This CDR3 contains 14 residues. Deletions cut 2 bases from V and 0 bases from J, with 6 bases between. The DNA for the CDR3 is TGTGCCAGCAGCTTATCGGCAAGCACAGATACGCAGTATTTT. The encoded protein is CASSLSASTDTQYF.

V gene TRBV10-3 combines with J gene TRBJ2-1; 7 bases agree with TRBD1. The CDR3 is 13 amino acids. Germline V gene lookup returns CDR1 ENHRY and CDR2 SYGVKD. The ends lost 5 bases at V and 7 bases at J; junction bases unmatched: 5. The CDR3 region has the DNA TGTGCCATCAGTACCGGGACAGAAAATGAGCAGTTCTTC. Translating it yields CAISTGTENEQFF.